This TCR beta chain was obtained from a study of response to subunit inactivated influenza vaccine. Study-level findings and limits: The authors proposed limited new T cell recruitment per seasonal influenza vaccination.

One entry per CDR3 protein, called by TCRdb with MiXCR from the RT-PCR reads. The table includes over 300,000 distinct CDR3 sequences, 20% to 25% detected once. This clonotype was counted many times. Its antigen remains unidentified. The germline V and J ends were trimmed by 0 bases and 0 bases, with 8 bases remaining between them. The length of the CDR3 is 16 residues. Germline assignment: CDR1 MGHRA and CDR2 YSYEKL. Specimen: PBMCs from blood, collected approximately 20 months after vaccination. This chain joins TRBV4-1 and TRBJ1-4; D uncertain. The TCR originated in a man aged 50 to 69 who received an inactivated influenza vaccine. The CDR3 DNA follows: TGCGCCAGCAGCCAAGATCTTTTCGCAACTAATGAAAAACTGTTTTTT. Translated: CASSQDLFATNEKLFF.